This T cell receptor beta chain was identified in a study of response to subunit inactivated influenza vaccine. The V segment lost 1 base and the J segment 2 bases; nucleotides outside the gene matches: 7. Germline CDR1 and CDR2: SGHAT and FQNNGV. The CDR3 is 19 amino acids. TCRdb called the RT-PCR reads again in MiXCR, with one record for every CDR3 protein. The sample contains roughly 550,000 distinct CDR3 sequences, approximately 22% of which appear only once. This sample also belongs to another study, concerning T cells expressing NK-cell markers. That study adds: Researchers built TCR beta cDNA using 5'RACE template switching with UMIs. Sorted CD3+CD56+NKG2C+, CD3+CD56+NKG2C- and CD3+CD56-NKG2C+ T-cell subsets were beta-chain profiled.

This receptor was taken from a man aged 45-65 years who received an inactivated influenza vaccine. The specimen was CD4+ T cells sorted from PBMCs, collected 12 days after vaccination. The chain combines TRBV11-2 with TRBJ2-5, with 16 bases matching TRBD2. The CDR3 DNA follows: TGTGCCAGCAGCTTAGTGGGGACTAGCGGGAGGGCGTGGCAAGAGACCCAGTACTTC. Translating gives CASSLVGTSGRAWQETQYF.